This TCR beta chain was retrieved from a study of T cells in narcolepsy. Study-wide background: Donors had narcolepsy type 1 or type 2, or were healthy controls.

V was cut by 4 bases and J by 6 bases, with 13 bases left in between. The germline gives CDR1 SGHNT, CDR2 YYREEE (reference sequence). This CDR3 is built from 13 residues. TCRdb's copy holds only in-frame clones and misses some; the assay was immunoSEQ multiplex PCR. Of about 22,000 clones listed, around 81% are singletons. Overall study results and limits: Autoreactive clonotypes reportedly recurred in blood of same and different patients, not controls.

This clone was seen a handful of times. Its antigen remains unknown. This sequence joins TRBV5-4 and TRBJ2-5; no reliable D call. Sequenced: memory (CD45RA-) CD4+ T cells from blood. The sequence was obtained from a human donor in good health. Here the CDR3 reads CASSPENRKTQYF. CDR3 in DNA: TGTGCCAGCAGCCCCGAAAACCGGAAGACCCAGTACTTC.